A selection of T cell receptor beta chains follows, all from one sample in a study of blood T cell repertoires in COVID-19. Assay used: immunoSEQ multiplex PCR; TCRdb lists only in-frame clones, some missing. Counted here are about 210,000 clones, around nine tenths occurring once; the ten biggest clones make up roughly 3%. The material sequenced was peripheral blood. These receptors were obtained from a man in his fifties or sixties with acute or convalescent COVID-19. Each CDR3 is given with its conserved first and last residue. D genes are given only for firm matches.

>TRBV5-4|14|TRBJ1-2|.
CASSLVGGADGYTF
TGTGCCAGCAGCCTTGTCGGAGGGGCGGATGGCTACACCTTC
>TRBV11-2|17|TRBJ1-1|TRBD1
CASSTPPGQGPNTEAFF
TGTGCCAGCAGCACGCCTCCTGGACAGGGTCCGAACACTGAAGCTTTCTTT
>TRBV6-1|20|TRBJ1-5|.
CASSEAVGTRRRWSNQPQHF
TGTGCCAGCAGTGAAGCGGTTGGGACAAGGAGGCGGTGGAGCAATCAGCCCCAGCATTTT
>TRBV7-8|14|TRBJ1-1|.
CASSPREGNTEAFF
TGTGCCAGCAGCCCTAGGGAGGGGAACACTGAAGCTTTCTTT
>TRBV10-3|16|TRBJ2-2|.
CAISESGRANTGELFF
TGTGCCATCAGTGAGTCCGGCAGGGCGAACACCGGGGAGCTGTTTTTT
>TRBV28|16|TRBJ1-3|TRBD1
CASSRRTGGSGNTIYF
TGTGCCAGCAGCCGGCGAACAGGGGGTTCTGGAAACACCATATATTTT
>TRBV28|14|TRBJ1-6|.
CASSFGQGFSPLHF
TGTGCCAGCAGTTTCGGTCAGGGGTTTTCACCCCTCCACTTT
>TRBV7-2|14|TRBJ2-7|.
CASRAGGGLLAQYF
TGTGCCAGCAGAGCTGGGGGGGGCTTGCTTGCGCAGTACTTC
>TRBV6-4|14|TRBJ2-1|.
CASSEMEGASEQFF
TGTGCCAGCAGTGAAATGGAGGGGGCCTCTGAGCAGTTCTTC
>TRBV19|19|TRBJ2-3|TRBD2
CASSIVRTSGGSGTDTQYF
TGTGCCAGTAGTATAGTTCGCACTAGCGGGGGGTCGGGCACAGATACGCAGTATTTT
>TRBV4-1|19|TRBJ2-3|TRBD1
CASSLLIPGQGGTTDTQYF
TGCGCCAGCAGCCTCCTCATTCCGGGACAGGGGGGCACCACAGATACGCAGTATTTT
>TRBV21-1|16|TRBJ2-7|.
CASSKAGAGTPYEQYF
TGTGCCAGCAGCAAAGCGGGGGCAGGGACCCCCTACGAGCAGTACTTC
>TRBV2|13|TRBJ1-1|.
CASSEQGNTEAFF
TGTGCCAGCAGTGAACAGGGAAACACTGAAGCTTTCTTT
>TRBV18|14|TRBJ1-5|.
CASSPAGGNQPQHF
TGTGCCAGCTCACCAGCAGGGGGCAATCAGCCCCAGCATTTT
>TRBV20-1|16|TRBJ2-5|TRBD2
CSASTLGGNFQETQYF
TGCAGTGCTAGTACCCTGGGGGGGAACTTTCAAGAGACCCAGTACTTC